A single T cell receptor (beta chain) is shown here with its context. This sample stems from a study of T-cell memory formation after mild COVID-19. The CDR3 length is 18 residues. Germline V gene lookup returns CDR1 SGHTA and CDR2 FQGNSA. Trimming removed 5 bases from V and 2 bases from J; junction bases left unmatched: 16. One entry per CDR3 protein results from TCRdb running MiXCR on the 5' RACE reads. The data show roughly 150,000 distinct CDR3 sequences, approximately 14% seen once. This rearrangement joins TRBV7-2 to TRBJ2-5, with 8 bases matching TRBD2. Sequencing was performed on PBMCs or a T cell subset sorted from them (not recorded which). The sequence came from an adult woman who had mild COVID-19 (a few samples of this study predate the infection). Cell type and time point are not known. CDR3 sequence: CASSKSWWRGETQETQYF. CDR3 in DNA: TGTGCCAGCAGCAAATCGTGGTGGCGGGGGGAAACTCAAGAGACCCAGTACTTC. Full variable domain (remainder filled in from reference TRBV7-2 and TRBJ2-5): GAGVSQSPSNKVTEKGKDVELRCDPISGHTALYWYRQSLGQGLEFLIYFQGNSAPDKSGLPSDRFSAERTGGSVSTLTIQRTQQEDSAVYLCASSKSWWRGETQETQYFGPGTRLLVL.